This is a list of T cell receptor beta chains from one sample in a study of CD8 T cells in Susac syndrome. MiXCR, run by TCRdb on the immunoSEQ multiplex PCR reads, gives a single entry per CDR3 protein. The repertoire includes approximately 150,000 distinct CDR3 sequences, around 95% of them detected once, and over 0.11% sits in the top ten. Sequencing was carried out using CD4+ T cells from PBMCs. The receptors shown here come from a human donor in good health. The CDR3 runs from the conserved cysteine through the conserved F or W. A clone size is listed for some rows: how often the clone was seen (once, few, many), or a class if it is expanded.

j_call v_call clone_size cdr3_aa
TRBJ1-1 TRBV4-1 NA CASSQRTGISGDTEAFF
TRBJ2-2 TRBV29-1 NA CSVGLTQNTGELFF
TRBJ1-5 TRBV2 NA CASRGSVGNQPQHF
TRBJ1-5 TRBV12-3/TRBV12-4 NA CASRPSGTARGQPQHF
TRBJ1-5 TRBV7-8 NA CASSSGVRGNQPQHF
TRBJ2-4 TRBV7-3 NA CASSFLSGVQYF
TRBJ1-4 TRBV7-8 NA CASSPQGHVANEKLFF
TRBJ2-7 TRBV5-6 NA CASSLNRGLEYEQYF
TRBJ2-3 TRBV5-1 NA CASSLAAGGDTQYF
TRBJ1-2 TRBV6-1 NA CASSDGGTANYGYTF
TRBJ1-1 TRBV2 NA CASEERVNTEAFF
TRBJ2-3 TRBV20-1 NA CSASALGGSTDTQYF
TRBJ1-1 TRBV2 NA CASSAEDNTEAFF
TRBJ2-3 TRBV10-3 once CAIIETQTDTQYF
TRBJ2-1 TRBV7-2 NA CASSRTSGTTYNEQFF
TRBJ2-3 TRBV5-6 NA CASSLGESDTQYF